These 8 T cell receptor beta chains came from one sample sequenced in a study of blood T cell repertoires in COVID-19. Some clones are missing from TCRdb's copy, which holds only in-frame ones; the method was immunoSEQ multiplex PCR. In the table there are fewer than 60,000 clones, over 80% of which are singletons. Sequencing used peripheral blood. These receptors originate from a young man with COVID-19, enrolled during active disease.

Only one count was recorded for this clone. The chain couples TRBV10-1 to TRBJ2-1; 9 bases fit TRBD1. V lost 3 bases and J lost 2; bases outside the gene matches: 2. The germline V gene has CDR1 WNHNN and CDR2 SYGVQD (reference sequence). The CDR3 totals 15 residues. CDR3 region: CASSDRQGAYNEQFF. DNA of the CDR3: TGCGCCAGCAGTGACCGACAGGGGGCCTACAATGAGCAGTTCTTC.

The genes are TRBV7-2 and TRBJ1-1; D may be TRBD1 (6 bases). This CDR3 contains 16 residues. Trimming stripped 5 bases from V and 5 bases from J, with 21 bases between. The germline gives CDR1 SGHTA, CDR2 FQGNSA. CDR3 amino acids: CASSHSGLGAVTEAFF. Written as DNA, the CDR3 is TGTGCCAGCAGCCATAGTGGTCTGGGGGCTGTAACTGAAGCTTTCTTT.

The rearrangement uses TRBV18 and TRBJ2-2, with D maybe TRBD1 (5 bases). This CDR3 is built from 16 residues. The V end lost 3 bases, the J end lost 5 bases, and 16 bases lay between the germline ends. CDR1 KGHSH and CDR2 LQKENI come from the germline V gene. CDR3 region: CASSPGQTRRTGELFF. CDR3 bases: TGTGCCAGCTCACCGGGGCAGACCCGAAGAACCGGGGAGCTGTTTTTT.

The V call is TRBV27, the J call TRBJ2-5; 8 nucleotides align to TRBD2. This CDR3 region has 14 residues. Trimming took 5 bases from V and 5 from J; bases not matched to a gene: 7. Germline V gene lookup returns CDR1 MNHEY and CDR2 SMNVEV (reference sequence). CDR3 loop: CASSIRGGAETQYF. CDR3 nucleotide sequence: TGTGCCAGCAGTATACGGGGGGGCGCGGAGACCCAGTACTTC.

V and J are TRBV2 and TRBJ1-1; D might be TRBD1 (6 bases). CDR1 SNHLY and CDR2 FYNNEI come from the germline V gene. CDR3 length: 15 amino acids. V lost 1 base, J lost 4 bases, and 13 bases lay in between. CDR3: CASSEVGRGTTEAFF. The CDR3 bases are TGTGCCAGCAGTGAAGTCGGCAGGGGTACCACTGAAGCTTTCTTT.

This clone was recorded only once. This rearrangement joins TRBV5-1 to TRBJ2-5, with TRBD2 identical over 7 bases. V lost 5 bases, J lost 2 bases, and 6 bases stayed unmatched. The CDR3 contains 14 residues. Germline V gene sequence: CDR1 SGHRS, CDR2 YFSETQ. The CDR3 nucleotides read TGCGCCAGCAGGACCGGGGGGAGGCAAGAGACCCAGTACTTC. Protein sequence: CASRTGGRQETQYF.

The rearrangement joins TRBV3-1 (or the pseudogene TRBV3-2) to TRBJ2-1; TRBD2 agrees at 11 bases. V was pared by 1 base and J by 7 bases, with 0 bases of the junction left unmatched. The CDR3 loop spans 14 amino acids. Germline CDR1 is LGHDT and CDR2 is YNNKEL (reference sequence). The CDR3 sequence: CASSQGLAGNEQFF. The DNA for the CDR3 is TGTGCCAGCAGCCAAGGACTAGCGGGAAATGAGCAGTTCTTC.

The chain is built from TRBV7-2 and TRBJ1-5; D is unresolved. V gave up 3 bases and J gave up 10 bases, with 10 bases separating them. CDR1 SGHTA and CDR2 FQGNSA come from the germline V gene. This CDR3 contains 12 residues. The CDR3 loop is CASSFSHTPQHF. The DNA for the CDR3 is TGTGCCAGCAGCTTCTCACATACCCCCCAGCATTTT.